This entry features one T cell receptor beta chain sequence. Its antigen is unknown. Germline-derived CDR1 and CDR2 are MNHEY and SMNVEV (reference sequence). The V and J ends lost 5 bases and 1 base respectively, with 15 bases between them. This CDR3 region has 15 residues. The record originates from a study of radiotherapy plus CTLA-4 blockade in lung cancer. Notes on the study in general: Response was reportedly best predicted by early blood T cell clone dynamics, with interferon-beta.

Profiling relied on immunoSEQ multiplex PCR, and the TCRdb table lists in-frame clones only, not all of them. Of 40,000 or so clones listed, approximately 83% are singletons. The chain has TRBV27 and TRBJ2-7; a weak D match, TRBD1 (6 bases). This TCR derives from a human donor with non-small cell lung cancer whose response to radiotherapy plus ipilimumab could not be evaluated. The sample here was peripheral blood, taken from a patient treated with radiotherapy plus ipilimumab. This CDR3 is CASSPRQVISYEQYF. The CDR3 bases are TGTGCCAGCAGTCCTAGACAGGTTATTTCCTACGAGCAGTACTTC.